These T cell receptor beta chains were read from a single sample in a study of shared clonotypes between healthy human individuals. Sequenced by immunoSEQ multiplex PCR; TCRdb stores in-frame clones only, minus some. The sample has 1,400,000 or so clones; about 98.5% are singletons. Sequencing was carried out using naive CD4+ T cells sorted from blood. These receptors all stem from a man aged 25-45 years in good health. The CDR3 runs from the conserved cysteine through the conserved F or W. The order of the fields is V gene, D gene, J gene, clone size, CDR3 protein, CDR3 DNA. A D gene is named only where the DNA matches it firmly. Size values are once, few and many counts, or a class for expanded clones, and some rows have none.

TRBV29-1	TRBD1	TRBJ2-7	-	CSAKQGTGGAYEQYF	TGCAGCGCTAAACAAGGGACAGGGGGTGCCTACGAGCAGTACTTC
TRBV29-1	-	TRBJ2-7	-	CSVAARLSYEQYF	TGCAGCGTTGCCGCCAGGTTGAGCTACGAGCAGTACTTC
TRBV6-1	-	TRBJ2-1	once	CASTGYLALFF	TGTGCCAGCACGGGCTACCTCGCCCTTTTCTTC
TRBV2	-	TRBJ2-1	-	CASTIMARNEQFF	TGTGCCAGCACCATAATGGCGAGGAATGAGCAGTTCTTC
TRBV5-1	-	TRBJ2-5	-	CASSFWGEETQYF	TGCGCCAGCAGCTTTTGGGGGGAAGAGACCCAGTACTTC
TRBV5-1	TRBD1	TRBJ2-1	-	CASSLGAGGAYGQFF	TGCGCCAGCAGCTTGGGTGCAGGGGGCGCGTATGGGCAGTTCTTC
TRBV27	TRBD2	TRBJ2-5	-	CASASGRKETQYF	TGTGCCAGCGCAAGCGGGAGAAAAGAGACCCAGTACTTC
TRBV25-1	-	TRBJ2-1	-	CASSPPPGSYNEQFF	TGTGCCAGCAGTCCCCCGCCCGGGTCCTACAATGAGCAGTTCTTC
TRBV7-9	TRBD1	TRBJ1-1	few	CASSLQGDTEAFF	TGTGCCAGCAGCTTACAGGGGGACACTGAAGCTTTCTTT
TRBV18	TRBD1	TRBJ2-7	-	CASSPRGDRVAYEQYF	TGTGCCAGCTCACCACGCGGAGACAGGGTGGCCTACGAGCAGTACTTC
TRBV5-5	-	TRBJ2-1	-	CASTLERPRSNRDEQFF	TGTGCCAGCACCCTCGAACGTCCCAGGTCGAATCGGGATGAGCAGTTCTTC
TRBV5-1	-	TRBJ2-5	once	CASSLDRRETQYF	TGCGCCAGCAGCTTGGACAGGCGGGAGACCCAGTACTTC
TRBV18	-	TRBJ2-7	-	CASSPPIPHEQYF	TGTGCCAGCTCACCACCGATTCCCCACGAGCAGTACTTC
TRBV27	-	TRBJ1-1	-	CASSLSRVANTEAFF	TGTGCCAGCAGTTTATCGCGGGTCGCGAACACTGAAGCTTTCTTT
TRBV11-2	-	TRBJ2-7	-	CASSLDHYEQYF	TGTGCCAGCAGCTTAGATCACTACGAGCAGTACTTC
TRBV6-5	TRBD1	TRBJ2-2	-	CASSYQGAVAGELFF	TGTGCCAGCAGTTATCAGGGGGCGGTCGCCGGGGAGCTGTTTTTT
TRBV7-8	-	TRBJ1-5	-	CASSSSREVEPQHF	TGTGCCAGCAGCTCTAGCAGGGAAGTGGAGCCCCAGCATTTT
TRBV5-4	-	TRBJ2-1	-	CASAPEPAGDRDEQFF	TGTGCCAGCGCCCCCGAGCCCGCCGGGGACCGGGATGAGCAGTTCTTC
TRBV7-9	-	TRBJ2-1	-	CASSFGLWINNEQFF	TGTGCCAGCAGCTTTGGGTTATGGATTAACAATGAGCAGTTCTTC
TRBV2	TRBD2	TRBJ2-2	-	CASSEALLAGGNTGELFF	TGTGCCAGCAGTGAAGCGTTACTAGCGGGGGGTAACACCGGGGAGCTGTTTTTT
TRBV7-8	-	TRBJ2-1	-	CASSFASHVPNEQFF	TGTGCCAGCAGCTTCGCTAGCCACGTCCCAAATGAGCAGTTCTTC
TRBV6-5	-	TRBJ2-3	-	CASSYRKGVGTDTQYF	TGTGCCAGCAGCTACCGGAAGGGGGTAGGCACAGATACGCAGTATTTT
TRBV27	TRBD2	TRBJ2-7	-	CASSLLGGGIGYEQYF	TGTGCCAGCAGTCTCCTCGGCGGGGGAATTGGGTACGAGCAGTACTTC
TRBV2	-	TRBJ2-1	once	CASNWGVEQFF	TGTGCCAGCAATTGGGGAGTTGAGCAGTTCTTC
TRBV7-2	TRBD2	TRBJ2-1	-	CASRGPGTSGRARHEQFF	TGTGCCAGCAGAGGCCCGGGGACTAGCGGGAGGGCGCGCCATGAGCAGTTCTTC
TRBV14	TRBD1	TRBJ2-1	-	CASSQGPLDRGEQFF	TGTGCCAGCAGCCAAGGCCCCCTGGACAGGGGAGAGCAGTTCTTC
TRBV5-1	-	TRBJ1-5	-	CASSLDGNQPQHF	TGCGCCAGCAGCCTGGACGGGAATCAGCCCCAGCATTTT
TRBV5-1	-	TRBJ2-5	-	CASSPSPTETQYF	TGCGCCAGCAGCCCAAGCCCTACGGAGACCCAGTACTTC
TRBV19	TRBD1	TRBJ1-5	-	CASSPGTGNNQPQHF	TGTGCCAGTAGTCCTGGGACAGGGAACAATCAGCCCCAGCATTTT
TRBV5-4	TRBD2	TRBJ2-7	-	CASSTSGRTYEQYF	TGTGCCAGCAGCACAAGCGGGAGAACGTACGAGCAGTACTTC
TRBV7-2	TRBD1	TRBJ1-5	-	CASSPEGTENQPQHF	TGTGCCAGCAGTCCGGAAGGGACAGAGAATCAGCCCCAGCATTTT
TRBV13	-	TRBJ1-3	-	CASSLGLTGMGSGNTIYF	TGTGCCAGCAGCTTAGGCCTCACAGGAATGGGGTCTGGAAACACCATATATTTT
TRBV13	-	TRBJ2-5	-	CASSQQETQYF	TGTGCCAGCAGCCAACAAGAGACCCAGTACTTC
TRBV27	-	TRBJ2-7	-	CASSPSGTPLSYEQYF	TGTGCCAGCAGTCCATCCGGGACGCCATTGAGCTACGAGCAGTACTTC
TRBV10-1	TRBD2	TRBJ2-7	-	CASSVKSGAYEQYF	TGCGCCAGCAGTGTTAAAAGCGGGGCATACGAGCAGTACTTC
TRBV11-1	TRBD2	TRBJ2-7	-	CASSLSGLAGGYEQYF	TGTGCCAGCAGCCTCTCCGGACTAGCGGGAGGTTACGAGCAGTACTTC
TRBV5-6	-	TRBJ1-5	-	CASSLGLIGYSNQPQHF	TGTGCCAGCAGCTTGGGCCTGATAGGTTATAGCAATCAGCCCCAGCATTTT
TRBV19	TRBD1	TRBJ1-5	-	CASRPGQSENQPQHF	TGTGCCAGTAGGCCGGGACAGTCTGAAAATCAGCCCCAGCATTTT
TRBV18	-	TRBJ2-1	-	CASSSSPGLHNEQFF	TGTGCCAGCTCATCTTCCCCGGGACTTCACAATGAGCAGTTCTTC
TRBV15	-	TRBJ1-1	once	CATSRGGTQNTEAFF	TGTGCCACCAGCAGAGGAGGGACACAGAACACTGAAGCTTTCTTT
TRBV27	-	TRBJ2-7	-	CARLMSGRTYEQYF	TGTGCCAGATTGATGTCAGGCCGGACATACGAGCAGTACTTC
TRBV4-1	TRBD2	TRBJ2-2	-	CASSQERVAGGELFF	TGCGCCAGCAGCCAAGAGAGAGTAGCGGGCGGGGAGCTGTTTTTT
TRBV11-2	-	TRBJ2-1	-	CASSSHPTLSNEQFF	TGTGCCAGCAGCTCCCACCCGACGCTATCTAATGAGCAGTTCTTC